The 30 T cell receptor beta chains given below trace back to one sample, sequenced in a study of cytomegalovirus exposure and HLA in healthy donors. Primers for the PCR totalled 60 Vbeta and 13 Jbeta. Generated by immunoSEQ multiplex PCR, the TCRdb table keeps only in-frame clones and is missing some. The sample contains 150,000 to 200,000 clones, 80% of which appear only once. The sequencing input was PBMCs. The receptors derive from a man aged 30 to 45 in good health and CMV-seropositive.

The genes are TRBV7-2 and TRBJ1-2, with 7 bases matching TRBD1. Germline V CDR1 and CDR2: SGHTA, FQGNSA. Germline trimming cut 5 bases from V and 8 bases from J; bases unmatched to any gene: 14. The CDR3 runs 15 residues. CDR3 protein: CASSPPTRTGGGYTF. The CDR3 DNA reads TGTGCCAGCAGCCCCCCCACAAGGACAGGTGGAGGCTACACCTTC.

The CDR3 DNA is TGTGCCAGCAGACAGATCTCTGGGGCCAACGTCCTGACTTTC. It yields the protein CASRQISGANVLTF. The V gene is TRBV28, the J gene TRBJ2-6; no clear D gene. This CDR3 contains 14 residues. V lost 6 bases and J 0 bases, leaving 6 bases between the germline ends. CDR1 is MDHEN and CDR2 is SYDVKM in the germline V gene.

The chain links TRBV4-2 to TRBJ1-1; 8 bases map to TRBD1. The CDR3 covers 19 residues. Losses at the gene ends were 0 bases for V and 2 bases for J; bases not matched to a gene: 14. Germline V gene sequence: CDR1 LGHNA, CDR2 YNFKEQ. The DNA of the CDR3 is TGTGCCAGCAGCCAAGAAATGCTTGTTAGACAGGGGCGAAACACTGAAGCTTTCTTT. Translated, it gives CASSQEMLVRQGRNTEAFF.

This chain connects TRBV29-1 to TRBJ2-3; 9 bases line up with TRBD1. The CDR3 totals 16 residues. Germline V gene sequence: CDR1 SQVTM, CDR2 ANQGSEA. Germline trimming cut 1 base from V and 2 bases from J; bases unmatched to any gene: 7. The CDR3: CSVEGDRERDTDTQYF. CDR3 nucleotide sequence: TGCAGCGTTGAAGGGGACAGGGAGAGGGACACAGATACGCAGTATTTT.

As to this clone: One end of the junction varies from germline; a read error may be responsible. The sample contains more than one DNA sequence encoding this CDR3. The chain combines TRBV19 with TRBJ1-1, with D possibly being TRBD1 (6 bases). Germline V gene data show CDR1 as LNHDA and CDR2 as SQIVND (reference sequence). This CDR3 is built from 16 residues. CDR3 sequence (DNA): TGTGCCAGTAGTATAGATCCAGGACAGTTGGCCACTGAGGCTTTCTTT. This encodes CASSIDPGQLATEAFF.

The chain is built from TRBV29-1 and TRBJ2-3, with D perhaps matching TRBD1 (6 bases). Germline-derived CDR1 and CDR2 are SQVTM and ANQGSEA. This CDR3 has 15 amino acids. V lost 1 base, J lost 7 bases, and 18 bases lay in between. CDR3 amino acids: CSVEAGRGVTHTQYF. The DNA for the CDR3 is TGCAGCGTTGAAGCGGGCAGGGGAGTCACGCATACGCAGTATTTT.

The chain uses TRBV27 and TRBJ1-2, with 7 bases matching TRBD1. Germline V CDR1 and CDR2: MNHEY, SMNVEV (reference sequence). CDR3 length equals 14 residues. Germline trimming cut 4 bases from V and 4 bases from J; bases unmatched to any gene: 6. The CDR3 here is CASSSPGQSYGYTF. CDR3 bases: TGTGCCAGCAGTTCCCCGGGACAGAGCTATGGCTACACCTTC.

This chain connects TRBV7-8 to TRBJ2-3; TRBD2 agrees at 7 bases. Unmatched junction bases numbered 7, after V lost 5 bases and J lost 2 bases. Germline assignment: CDR1 SGHVS and CDR2 FQNEAQ. This CDR3 is 15 amino acids long. The CDR3 DNA reads TGTGCCAGCAGCCCTAGCGGTGAGGACACAGATACGCAGTATTTT. Residues: CASSPSGEDTDTQYF.

This clone appeared a single time. The rearrangement links TRBV2 to TRBJ2-1; TRBD2 matches 11 bases. The germline gives CDR1 SNHLY, CDR2 FYNNEI. The CDR3 is 15 amino acids. V lost 3 bases, J lost 9 bases, and 7 bases stayed unmatched. CDR3 nucleotide sequence: TGTGCCAGCAGTGACCCGGGACTAGCGGTGATTGAGCAGTTCTTC. Translation: CASSDPGLAVIEQFF.

CDR3 loop: CATSRDSPNQPQHF. The CDR3 nucleotides are TGTGCCACCAGCAGGGACAGCCCAAATCAGCCCCAGCATTTT. The rearrangement links TRBV15 to TRBJ1-5; perhaps TRBD1 as D (6 bases). Germline loops: CDR1 LNHNV, CDR2 YYDKDF (reference sequence). CDR3 size: 14 residues. V was pared by 3 bases and J by 4 bases, with 10 bases between.

The rearrangement joins TRBV5-1 to TRBJ2-1; 12 bases agree with TRBD2. Germline CDR1 is SGHRS and CDR2 is YFSETQ. V gave up 4 bases and J gave up 9 bases; unmatched junction bases: 8. The CDR3 contains 15 residues. The CDR3 DNA is TGCGCCAGCAGCCCCGGACTAGCGGGGCCCCTTGAGCAGTTCTTC. It specifies CASSPGLAGPLEQFF.

This clone was seen more than once but under ten times. The chain joins TRBV6-6 to TRBJ2-2; 9 positions agree with TRBD2. The V segment lost 6 bases and the J segment 7 bases; nucleotides outside the gene matches: 9. This CDR3 comprises 15 residues. Germline lookup yields CDR1 MNHNY and CDR2 SVGAGI (reference sequence). CDR3 amino acids: CASSQAGGSGGELFF. DNA for the CDR3: TGTGCCAGCAGCCAAGCGGGAGGTTCGGGCGGGGAGCTGTTTTTT.

This sequence joins TRBV9 and TRBJ2-1; 9 bases agree with TRBD2. The CDR3 length is 17 residues. V shed 3 bases, J shed 2 bases, and the junction held 9 bases outside the gene matches. Germline V lookup: CDR1 SGDLS, CDR2 YYNGEE. The CDR3 sequence: CASSGFSGSGAYNEQFF. The CDR3, as DNA: TGTGCCAGCAGCGGATTTAGCGGGAGCGGGGCCTACAATGAGCAGTTCTTC. The variable domain in full, completed from reference TRBV9 and TRBJ2-1, reads DSGVTQTPKHLITATGQRVTLRCSPRSGDLSVYWYQQSLDQGLQFLIQYYNGEERAKGNILERFSAQQFPDLHSELNLSSLELGDSALYFCASSGFSGSGAYNEQFFGPGTRLTVL.

The chain combines TRBV7-3 with TRBJ1-5; no clear D. Per the germline V gene, CDR1 is SGHTA and CDR2 is FQGTGA. Deletions cut 2 bases from V and 0 bases from J, with 5 bases between. The CDR3 has 14 residues. The DNA of the CDR3 is TGTGCCAGCAGCTTACAAAATAGCAATCAGCCCCAGCATTTT. This translates into CASSLQNSNQPQHF.

V usage is TRBV4-1 and J usage is TRBJ1-2; no clear D gene. Germline V CDR1 and CDR2: MGHRA, YSYEKL. The V and J ends lost 0 bases and 6 bases respectively, with 17 bases between them. This CDR3 is 16 amino acids long. CDR3 nucleotide sequence: TGCGCCAGCAGCCAAGAGGAGGCACGAGGCCCAGATGGCTACACCTTC. Its protein product is CASSQEEARGPDGYTF.

This clone was picked up one time. The chain recombines TRBV5-1 with TRBJ2-7; 8 nucleotides align to TRBD2. This CDR3 spans 14 amino acids. The germline V gene encodes CDR1 SGHRS and CDR2 YFSETQ. The V and J ends lost 8 bases and 2 bases, in that order; junction bases with no gene match: 9. CDR3 DNA: TGCGCCAGTGCTCCGGGACTAGTAGCCTACGAGCAGTACTTC. Encoded protein: CASAPGLVAYEQYF.

The rearrangement joins TRBV27 to TRBJ2-2; D might be TRBD1 (5 bases). Trimming took 5 bases from V and 3 from J, leaving 10 bases between them. CDR3 length: 14 amino acids. CDR1 MNHEY and CDR2 SMNVEV come from the germline V gene (reference sequence). For the CDR3, the DNA is TGTGCCAGCAGTCGGCAGGGCGACACCGGGGAGCTGTTTTTT. This codes for CASSRQGDTGELFF.

The genes are TRBV4-1 and TRBJ2-5; the D gene is possibly TRBD2 (6 bases). Trimming left V 6 bases short and J 5 bases short, with 16 bases between. Germline CDR1 and CDR2: MGHRA and YSYEKL. The CDR3 sequence is 14 residues long. Here the CDR3 DNA reads TGCGCCAGCAGTTATAGCGGTTATGGGGAGACCCAGTACTTC. It encodes CASSYSGYGETQYF.

This sequence joins TRBV11-3 and TRBJ2-1, with 7 bases fitting TRBD2. Germline values: CDR1 SGHNT, CDR2 YENEEA. CDR3 length: 15 residues. V lost 5 bases, J lost 2 bases, and 6 bases stayed unmatched. The CDR3 DNA reads TGTGCCAGCAGCCTTAGGGGAGGGCCCTACAATGAGCAGTTCTTC. Translated: CASSLRGGPYNEQFF.

V is TRBV28 and J is TRBJ2-5; 8 nucleotides agree with TRBD1. The J call may be mistaken, given a closer DNA end match to TRBJ2-7. CDR3 length: 15 residues. In germline, CDR1 is MDHEN, CDR2 SYDVKM. CDR3 sequence reads: CASSEQTGAYYEQYF. The DNA for the CDR3 is TGTGCCAGCAGCGAACAGACAGGGGCCTACTACGAGCAGTACTTC.

The chain recombines TRBV5-1 with TRBJ2-5, with D possibly being TRBD1 (7 bases). The CDR3 extends over 15 amino acids. Trimming removed 3 bases from V and 1 base from J, with 13 bases in between. CDR1 SGHRS and CDR2 YFSETQ come from the germline V gene. DNA for the CDR3: TGCGCCAGCAGCTCCGCGGGACAGACCCAAGAGACCCAGTACTTC. Translated: CASSSAGQTQETQYF. The variable domain in full, completed from reference TRBV5-1 and TRBJ2-5, reads KAGVTQTPRYLIKTRGQQVTLSCSPISGHRSVSWYQQTPGQGLQFLFEYFSETQRNKGNFPGRFSGRQFSNSRSEMNVSTLELGDSALYLCASSSAGQTQETQYFGPGTRLLVL.

The J gene is TRBJ2-7, the V gene TRBV10-1; maybe TRBD2 (5 bases). This CDR3 is built from 15 residues. CDR1 is WNHNN, CDR2 SYGVQD, per germline (reference sequence). V was trimmed by 0 bases and J by 6 bases, leaving 15 bases between them. CDR3 DNA sequence: TGCGCCAGCAGTGAGTCAGGATTGCGGGTTAGCGAGCAGTACTTC. Protein: CASSESGLRVSEQYF.

The chain links TRBV29-1 to TRBJ2-2; 8 positions agree with TRBD1. CDR3 length: 15 residues. The trim removed 5 bases at V and 3 bases at J, leaving 8 bases unmatched. The germline V gene has CDR1 SQVTM and CDR2 ANQGSEA. CDR3 protein: CSVRGGTGDTGELFF. The CDR3 DNA follows: TGCAGCGTTCGGGGCGGGACAGGAGACACCGGGGAGCTGTTTTTT.

The V call is TRBV5-4, the J call TRBJ1-1, with D unclear. This CDR3 has 12 residues. Trimming pared 0 bases from V and 8 bases from J, leaving 8 bases between. Germline values: CDR1 SGHNT, CDR2 YYREEE (reference sequence). The CDR3 region has the DNA TGTGCCAGCAGCTTGGCGGGGATAGAAGCTTTCTTT. Translating gives CASSLAGIEAFF.

J is TRBJ1-1 and V is TRBV5-5; D is undetermined. The germline V and J ends were trimmed by 5 bases and 1 base, with 12 bases remaining between them. Germline CDR1 and CDR2: SGHKS and YYEKEE (reference sequence). CDR3 length: 14 amino acids. The chain's CDR3 is CASSWPGRNTEAFF. In DNA form, the CDR3 reads TGTGCCAGCAGTTGGCCGGGTAGGAACACTGAAGCTTTCTTT.

The J gene is TRBJ1-3, the V gene TRBV19; a possible D gene is TRBD1 (6 bases). The CDR3 sequence is 16 residues long. Germline CDR1 and CDR2: LNHDA and SQIVND (reference sequence). Trimming removed 0 bases from V and 5 bases from J, with 14 bases in between. The CDR3 protein is CASSIDYSRGRNTIYF. The CDR3 DNA reads TGTGCCAGTAGTATAGATTACAGCAGGGGTCGAAACACCATATATTTT.

This clone was counted a single time. This chain links TRBV27 with TRBJ1-6, with 7 bases lining up with TRBD1. Germline V gives CDR1 MNHEY, CDR2 SMNVEV (reference sequence). CDR3 size: 14 residues. Trimming at V came to 3 bases and at J to 9 bases, leaving 5 bases not matched to a gene. CDR3 in amino acids: CASSFGTGVSPLHF. CDR3 sequence (DNA): TGTGCCAGCAGTTTTGGAACAGGGGTTTCACCCCTCCACTTT.

This clone was observed a few times. This chain links TRBV5-4 with TRBJ2-3; 8 bases align to TRBD2. The CDR3 length is 14 residues. Looked up from germline, CDR1 is SGHNT and CDR2 is YYREEE (reference sequence). Unmatched junction bases numbered 8, after V lost 6 bases and J lost 5 bases. The CDR3 loop reads CASTLGAGGDTQYF. CDR3 nucleotide sequence: TGTGCCAGCACCCTGGGGGCGGGGGGAGATACGCAGTATTTT. The full variable domain, completed using reference TRBV5-4 and TRBJ2-3, is ETGVTQSPTHLIKTRGQQVTLRCSSQSGHNTVSWYQQALGQGPQFIFQYYREEENGRGNFPPRFSGLQFPNYSSELNVNALELDDSALYLCASTLGAGGDTQYFGPGTRLTVL.

The V gene is TRBV4-3, the J gene TRBJ2-3, with 11 bases fitting TRBD2. Germline V CDR1 and CDR2: LGHNA, YSLEER. V dropped 3 bases and J dropped 4; count of bases not matched to a gene: 12. CDR3 length: 18 amino acids. CDR3 amino acids: CASSQLGLGTSGPDTQYF. The CDR3 DNA is TGCGCCAGCAGCCAGTTAGGACTAGGGACTAGCGGCCCAGATACGCAGTATTTT.

The chain joins TRBV15 to TRBJ2-3, with D possibly matching TRBD1 (7 bases). Trimming removed 0 bases from V and 5 bases from J, with 15 bases in between. This CDR3 spans 16 amino acids. Germline assignment: CDR1 LNHNV and CDR2 YYDKDF (reference sequence). CDR3 sequence (DNA): TGTGCCACCAGCAGAGATTGGAGGGGGCCCGGAGATACGCAGTATTTT. As protein: CATSRDWRGPGDTQYF.